This passage covers 18 T cell receptor beta chains from one sample sequenced in a study of T cell changes during pregnancy in multiple sclerosis. Generated by immunoSEQ multiplex PCR, the TCRdb table keeps only in-frame clones and is missing some. Of around 38,000 clones listed, 92% are singletons. This sample comprised CD8+ T cells from peripheral blood mononuclear cells, obtained in the third trimester of pregnancy. All receptors come from a female donor with multiple sclerosis, enrolled in a pregnancy study.

The genes are TRBV9 and TRBJ2-5; tentatively, D is TRBD2 (5 bases). V lost 1 base to trimming and J lost 5 bases, with 9 bases between them. Germline V gene data show CDR1 as SGDLS and CDR2 as YYNGEE. CDR3 length: 13 residues. CDR3 DNA sequence: TGTGCCAGCAGCGTACGGGGTACGGAGACCCAGTACTTC. Protein: CASSVRGTETQYF.

This chain joins TRBV7-9 and TRBJ2-7, with D perhaps TRBD2 (5 bases). V shed 7 bases and J shed 5 bases, with 15 bases lying between them. There are 13 residues in the CDR3. Germline V gene lookup returns CDR1 SEHNR and CDR2 FQNEAQ (reference sequence). CDR3 sequence reads: CASTFPGNHEQYF. The CDR3 DNA reads as TGTGCCAGCACCTTTCCGGGGAACCACGAGCAGTACTTC.

The gene calls are TRBV7-3 and TRBJ2-7; D not certain. The CDR3 covers 13 residues. Trimming left V 5 bases short and J 1 base short, with 9 bases between. The V gene's germline CDR1 is SGHTA and CDR2 FQGTGA. The CDR3 is CASSPAGSYEQYF. The CDR3 nucleotides are TGTGCCAGCAGCCCCGCCGGGTCCTACGAGCAGTACTTC.

J is TRBJ1-1 and V is TRBV7-9; no clear D gene. The germline V gene has CDR1 SEHNR and CDR2 FQNEAQ (reference sequence). This CDR3 is built from 14 residues. Between the trimmed V and J ends, which lost 5 bases and 4 bases, there was a span of 14 bases. CDR3 sequence: CASSPSVQFTEAFF. Here the CDR3 DNA reads TGTGCCAGCAGCCCGTCAGTTCAGTTCACTGAAGCTTTCTTT.

The rearrangement uses TRBV15 and TRBJ1-3, with a weak D call TRBD1 (6 bases). The germline gives CDR1 LNHNV, CDR2 YYDKDF (reference sequence). V was cut by 4 bases and J by 2 bases, with 12 bases left in between. The CDR3 extends over 15 amino acids. The CDR3 DNA follows: TGTGCCACCAGCAACAGGGCCTTAGCTGGAAACACCATATATTTT. The encoded protein is CATSNRALAGNTIYF.

CDR3 protein: CASSAPRQDSLSEQYF. In DNA form, the CDR3 reads TGTGCCAGCAGCGCCCCGAGACAGGACTCGTTATCCGAGCAGTACTTC. The chain carries TRBV9 and TRBJ2-7, with D perhaps TRBD1 (6 bases). The V end was cut by 3 bases, the J end by 6 bases, with 22 bases between. CDR1 and CDR2 (germline): SGDLS, YYNGEE. The CDR3 sequence is 16 residues long.

This chain connects TRBV5-1 to TRBJ1-2; 8 positions agree with TRBD1. The J segment lost 8 bases and the V segment lost 4 bases, leaving 7 bases of the junction unmatched. Germline assignment: CDR1 SGHRS and CDR2 YFSETQ. The CDR3 loop spans 13 amino acids. CDR3 nucleotides: TGCGCCAGCAGCCTCGGGACAGGTTTCGGCTACACCTTC. This sequence encodes CASSLGTGFGYTF.

The rearrangement links TRBV15 to TRBJ2-1; D gene unclear. The germline V gene has CDR1 LNHNV and CDR2 YYDKDF (reference sequence). The CDR3 is 16 amino acids. V lost 4 bases to trimming and J lost 3 bases, with 16 bases between them. CDR3 loop: CATSTQSKAIYNEQFF. In DNA form, the CDR3 reads TGTGCCACCAGCACCCAATCGAAAGCGATCTACAATGAGCAGTTCTTC.

The genes are TRBV4-1 and TRBJ1-2, with TRBD1 matching over 7 bases. The germline CDR1 and CDR2 sequences are MGHRA and YSYEKL. This CDR3 is built from 14 residues. The V and J ends lost 4 bases and 8 bases, in that order; junction bases with no gene match: 10. The CDR3 here is CASSPRVGGWGYTF. As DNA, the CDR3 is TGCGCCAGCAGCCCTAGAGTAGGGGGCTGGGGCTACACCTTC.

The rearrangement links TRBV5-4 to TRBJ2-5; D may be TRBD1 (5 bases). TRBJ2-7 matches the DNA end more closely, so the J call is doubtful. Looked up from germline, CDR1 is SGHNT and CDR2 is YYREEE (reference sequence). This CDR3 region has 13 residues. CDR3 protein: CASSGVTENEQYF. Written as DNA, the CDR3 is TGTGCCAGCAGCGGAGTGACAGAGAACGAGCAGTACTTC.

This chain uses TRBV4-2 with TRBJ2-7; 7 nucleotides agree with TRBD2. Germline V gene sequence: CDR1 LGHNA, CDR2 YNFKEQ. The V gene end was trimmed by 1 base and the J gene end by 4 bases; junction bases not matched to a gene: 4. The CDR3 contains 14 residues. DNA for the CDR3: TGTGCCAGCAGCCAAGCTTCGGGAGGATACGAGCAGTACTTC. Residues: CASSQASGGYEQYF.

The count of this clone is one. V and J are TRBV4-3 and TRBJ2-1; possibly TRBD2 for D (6 bases). The CDR3 totals 14 residues. Germline-derived CDR1 and CDR2 are LGHNA and YSLEER. The germline V and J ends were trimmed by 3 bases and 8 bases, with 14 bases remaining between them. CDR3 protein: CASSQGGAGYEQFF. The DNA of the CDR3 is TGCGCCAGCAGCCAGGGCGGGGCCGGTTATGAGCAGTTCTTC.

This clone was found once. In nucleotides, the CDR3 is TGTGCCAGCAGCTTACCTAGATACGAGCAGTACTTC. This sequence encodes CASSLPRYEQYF. The chain couples TRBV11-3 to TRBJ2-7; D gene unclear. Germline V CDR1 and CDR2: SGHNT, YENEEA. Trimming took off 2 bases at V and 4 bases at J, with 6 bases between the two ends. The length of the CDR3 is 12 residues.

The chain has TRBV14 and TRBJ1-5; D gene uncertain. The CDR3 sequence is 18 residues long. Germline lookup yields CDR1 SGHDN and CDR2 FVKESK. The V gene lost 6 bases and the J gene lost 0 bases, with 21 bases spanning the gap. CDR3 in DNA: TGTGCCAGCAGTCCCGACTTAGATGTACCTTTTAGCAATCAGCCCCAGCATTTT. This codes for CASSPDLDVPFSNQPQHF.

This rearrangement joins TRBV10-3 to TRBJ2-7; 12 bases line up with TRBD2. CDR1 and CDR2 (germline): ENHRY, SYGVKD. V lost 5 bases, J lost 6 bases, and 17 bases stayed unmatched. CDR3 size: 18 residues. The DNA for the CDR3 is TGTGCCATCAGTACCACCTCCAATCTAGCGGGAGGGCCGAGCGAGCAGTACTTC. Residues: CAISTTSNLAGGPSEQYF.

V gene TRBV19 combines with J gene TRBJ2-7; D unclear. CDR3 length: 13 residues. From germline, CDR1 is LNHDA and CDR2 SQIVND (reference sequence). Trimming left V 5 bases short and J 4 bases short, with 12 bases between. The CDR3 here is CASSDSSGYEQYF. CDR3 coding DNA: TGTGCCAGTAGTGATAGTTCGGGTTACGAGCAGTACTTC.

V and J are TRBV5-6 and TRBJ1-5; D gene uncertain. This CDR3 region has 13 residues. Trimming removed 4 bases from V and 5 bases from J, with 10 bases in between. Germline CDR1 SGHDT, CDR2 YYEEEE. The CDR3 nucleotides are TGTGCCAGCAGCCTGTCGCAGTATCAGCCCCAGCATTTT. This translates into CASSLSQYQPQHF.

V is TRBV9 and J is TRBJ2-7; a possible D gene is TRBD2 (5 bases). The V end was cut by 3 bases, the J end by 2 bases, with 15 bases between. Germline V lookup: CDR1 SGDLS, CDR2 YYNGEE. The CDR3 is 15 residues long. This CDR3 reads CASSATLDLTYEQYF. CDR3 coding DNA: TGTGCCAGCAGCGCCACCCTGGACTTGACCTACGAGCAGTACTTC.